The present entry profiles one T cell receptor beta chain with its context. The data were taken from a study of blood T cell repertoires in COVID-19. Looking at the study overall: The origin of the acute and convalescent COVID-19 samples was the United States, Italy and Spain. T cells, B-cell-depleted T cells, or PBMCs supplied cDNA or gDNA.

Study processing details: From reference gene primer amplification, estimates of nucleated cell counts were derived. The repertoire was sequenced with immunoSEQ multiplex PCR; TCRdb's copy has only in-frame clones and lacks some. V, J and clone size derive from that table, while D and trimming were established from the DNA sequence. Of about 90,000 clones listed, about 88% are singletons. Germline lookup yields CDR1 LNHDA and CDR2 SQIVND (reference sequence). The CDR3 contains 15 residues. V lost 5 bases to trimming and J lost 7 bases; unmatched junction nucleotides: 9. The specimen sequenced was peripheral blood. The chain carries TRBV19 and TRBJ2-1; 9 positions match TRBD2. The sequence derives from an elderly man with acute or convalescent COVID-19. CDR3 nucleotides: TGTGCCAGTAGTCAGGCGGGAGGGCCGCGGAATGAGCAGTTCTTC. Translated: CASSQAGGPRNEQFF.